These T cell receptor beta chains were read from a single sample in a study of blood T cell repertoires in COVID-19. Sequencing was performed with immunoSEQ multiplex PCR; in TCRdb, only in-frame clones are kept and a portion is missing. Here the sample spans 120,000 or so clones, almost 70% being singletons. The material sequenced was peripheral blood. The receptors come from a woman aged 70-85 years with acute or convalescent COVID-19. Both conserved end residues are part of each CDR3. The D gene is left open where the match is weak. The size entry is marked missing in some rows and otherwise reads once, few, many or a size class.

D gene	V gene	clone size	J gene	CDR3 DNA	CDR3 protein
NA	TRBV21-1	NA	TRBJ1-5	TGTGCCAGCAGCAAAGTGGGGGGCAGGGGGTGGCGAATTACTCAGCCCCAGCATTTT	CASSKVGGRGWRITQPQHF
TRBD1	TRBV2	NA	TRBJ1-5	TGTGCCAGCAGTCCTACAGGGGCCCATCAGCCCCAGCATTTT	CASSPTGAHQPQHF
NA	TRBV5-1	few	TRBJ2-4	TGCGCCAGCAGCTTAAAGGAGGCAGCCAAAAACATTCAGTACTTC	CASSLKEAAKNIQYF
TRBD1	TRBV3-1/TRBV3-2	NA	TRBJ1-3	TGTGCCAGCAGCCAAGTGGACAGGGATCACTCTGGAAACACCATATATTTT	CASSQVDRDHSGNTIYF
TRBD1	TRBV2	NA	TRBJ2-5	TGTGCCAGCAGTGTTCGAGGGACAGGAGTACACCAAGAGACCCAGTACTTC	CASSVRGTGVHQETQYF
TRBD1	TRBV7-8	few	TRBJ1-5	TGTGCCAGCAGCTTGGACAGGATAAATCAGCCCCAGCATTTT	CASSLDRINQPQHF
NA	TRBV27	NA	TRBJ2-1	TGTGCCAGCAGTTCCAGCCTTCTTAAGCAGGTCCCCAATGAGCAGTTCTTC	CASSSSLLKQVPNEQFF
TRBD2	TRBV20-1	NA	TRBJ2-1	TGCAGTGCTAGTGGTAGCGGGGGCGTCGACAATGAGCAGTTCTTC	CSASGSGGVDNEQFF
TRBD1	TRBV10-1	NA	TRBJ2-1	TGCGCCAGCAGTGAAGGGACAGTTCGGAATGAGCAGTTCTTC	CASSEGTVRNEQFF
TRBD1	TRBV7-2	NA	TRBJ2-2	TGTGCCAGCAGCGTGACAGGGGCTCGCACCGGGGAGCTGTTTTTT	CASSVTGARTGELFF
NA	TRBV19	NA	TRBJ1-2	TGTGCCAGTAGTATACTACAGCACTATGGCTACACCTTC	CASSILQHYGYTF
TRBD1	TRBV6-5	NA	TRBJ1-5	TGTGCCAGCAGCTCAGGGGGCAGCAATCAGCCCCAGCATTTT	CASSSGGSNQPQHF
TRBD2	TRBV10-2	few	TRBJ2-7	TGCGCCAGCAAAATAGCGGGAGAGAACGAGCAGTACTTC	CASKIAGENEQYF
TRBD1	TRBV29-1	NA	TRBJ2-1	TGCAGCGCCCCCAGGACAGGTACCAATGAGCAGTTCTTC	CSAPRTGTNEQFF
NA	TRBV24-1	NA	TRBJ1-2	TGTGCCACCAGCGTCGACTCCCTCAGTGGCTACACCTTC	CATSVDSLSGYTF
NA	TRBV7-2	NA	TRBJ2-3	TGTGCCAGCAGCCCTGGGACATTTTCAGATACGCAGTATTTT	CASSPGTFSDTQYF
NA	TRBV2	many	TRBJ2-1	TGTGCCAGCAGAGCGGTCGGGGATGAGCAGTTCTTC	CASRAVGDEQFF
NA	TRBV19	NA	TRBJ2-3	TGTGCCAGAATGAGAACGGGGGGCGGCACAGATACGCAGTATTTT	CARMRTGGGTDTQYF
NA	TRBV9	NA	TRBJ1-3	TGTGCCAGCAGCGTTGGGGGAACAGGGAACTCGGTCTCTGGAAACACCATATATTTT	CASSVGGTGNSVSGNTIYF
TRBD2	TRBV27	NA	TRBJ2-7	TGTGCCAGCAGTTTACCTCCCGGACTAGCGGGAGGGCCGTACGAGCAGTACTTC	CASSLPPGLAGGPYEQYF
TRBD1	TRBV2	few	TRBJ2-1	TGTGCCAGCAGTGTTGCCAGGGGGCCGAACAATGAGCAGTTCTTC	CASSVARGPNNEQFF
TRBD1	TRBV5-4	few	TRBJ1-4	TGTGCCAGCAGCTTGGTTGGTCGGGGACAGGGGTCGGGTAATGAAAAACTGTTTTTT	CASSLVGRGQGSGNEKLFF
TRBD2	TRBV11-2	NA	TRBJ2-5	TGTGCCAGCAGCTTAGGGGGTCTAGCGGGAGTAGAGACCCAGTACTTC	CASSLGGLAGVETQYF
TRBD2	TRBV19	NA	TRBJ2-2	TGTGCCAGTAGTAATCCGGGACTAGCGGGAGCGGGCACCGGGGAGCTGTTTTTT	CASSNPGLAGAGTGELFF
TRBD2	TRBV10-3	NA	TRBJ2-5	TGTGCCATCAGTGATCAACTAGCGGCCCTTCAAGAGACCCAGTACTTC	CAISDQLAALQETQYF
NA	TRBV3-1/TRBV3-2	many	TRBJ1-2	TGTGCCAGCAGCCATTTGGTGGGGGGTAGGGACTATGGCTACACCTTC	CASSHLVGGRDYGYTF
TRBD1	TRBV6-6	NA	TRBJ2-5	TGTGCCAGCAGCCCAAGGACAGGGGTGAAGGAGACCCAGTACTTC	CASSPRTGVKETQYF
TRBD1	TRBV5-6	NA	TRBJ2-5	TGTGCCAGCAGCACCGGGACAGTCAAGAGAGCCCAGTACTTC	CASSTGTVKRAQYF
TRBD1	TRBV19	NA	TRBJ1-1	TGTGCCAGTAGTTCGTCCCGGGACAGGGTTGGGAACACTGAAGCTTTCTTT	CASSSSRDRVGNTEAFF
TRBD2	TRBV3-1/TRBV3-2	NA	TRBJ2-2	TGTGCCAGCAGCAATGTAGGGACTAGCGGGAGTTTTAGCACCGGGGAGCTGTTTTTT	CASSNVGTSGSFSTGELFF
TRBD1	TRBV19	NA	TRBJ1-5	TGTGCCAGTGGGACAGGGGGTATTGGTAGGGGTCAGCCCCAGCATTTT	CASGTGGIGRGQPQHF
NA	TRBV3-1/TRBV3-2	NA	TRBJ2-1	TGTGCCAGCAGCCAAGATATAGCGATATACAATGAGCAGTTCTTC	CASSQDIAIYNEQFF
TRBD1	TRBV10-3	NA	TRBJ2-5	TGTGCCATCAGTCGACCCCGGACAGGAGATTGGGAGACCCAGTACTTC	CAISRPRTGDWETQYF
TRBD1	TRBV5-6	few	TRBJ1-2	TGTGCCAGCAGCTCCGCCGGGACAGGGAACTATGGCTACACCTTC	CASSSAGTGNYGYTF
NA	TRBV29-1	NA	TRBJ2-1	TGCAGCGGGGGAGGGACAGCTAAATTTTACAATGAGCAGTTCTTC	CSGGGTAKFYNEQFF
NA	TRBV29-1	once	TRBJ1-2	TGCAGCGTTAGGGGCTATAGGGGCTACACCTTC	CSVRGYRGYTF
TRBD1	TRBV5-4	NA	TRBJ2-5	TGTGCCAGCAGCCGCGGGGACAGGAGAAAGACCCAGTACTTC	CASSRGDRRKTQYF
NA	TRBV28	few	TRBJ1-2	TGTGCCAGCAGTCCCAATACATCGGGGGGCTATGGCTACACCTTC	CASSPNTSGGYGYTF
NA	TRBV28	NA	TRBJ2-7	TGTGCCAGCAGTCCCCCTAGCCGTCCGGGCGAGCAGTACTTC	CASSPPSRPGEQYF
NA	TRBV14	once	TRBJ2-7	TGTGCCAGCAGCCGCCCAACGGCAGGGCCGGTCGAGCAGTACTTC	CASSRPTAGPVEQYF
TRBD1	TRBV5-8	NA	TRBJ1-6	TGTGCCAGCAGCTTACAGGGGTATAATTCACCCCTCCACTTT	CASSLQGYNSPLHF
NA	TRBV20-1	few	TRBJ1-2	TGCAGTGCTAGTCATCCGGACAGCTCCTATGGCTACACCTTC	CSASHPDSSYGYTF
NA	TRBV7-3	NA	TRBJ2-2	TGTGCCAGCAGCTTAATAAACGGGGAGCTGTTTTTT	CASSLINGELFF
TRBD2	TRBV3-1/TRBV3-2	once	TRBJ2-7	TGTGCCAGCAGCCAAGCCAGCGGGGTAATTCCTCACTCCTGCGAGCAGTACTTC	CASSQASGVIPHSCEQYF
NA	TRBV6-5	NA	TRBJ2-7	TGTGCCAGCAGTTACTCAGGGGTGGAAGACGAGCAGTACTTC	CASSYSGVEDEQYF
NA	TRBV15	NA	TRBJ1-5	TGTGCCACCAGCAGGGAGCAGGGTAGCAATCAGCCCCAGCATTTT	CATSREQGSNQPQHF
NA	TRBV7-9	few	TRBJ2-1	TGTGCCAGCAGCTTAGAGCAGGGCTACAATGAGCAGTTCTTC	CASSLEQGYNEQFF
TRBD2	TRBV5-1	NA	TRBJ2-1	TGCGCCAGCAGCCCTACTAGCGTAACTAATGAGCAGTTCTTC	CASSPTSVTNEQFF
NA	TRBV5-5	NA	TRBJ2-7	TGTGCCAGCAGCTTAATGACTAGTGGTTTCGAGCAGTACTTC	CASSLMTSGFEQYF
NA	TRBV10-3	few	TRBJ2-5	TGTGCCATCAGCCGACTGAAGCAAGAGACCCAGTACTTC	CAISRLKQETQYF
TRBD1	TRBV30	NA	TRBJ1-5	TGTGCCGCCGCAGGGGGCGGACGACAGCCCCAGCATTTT	CAAAGGGRQPQHF